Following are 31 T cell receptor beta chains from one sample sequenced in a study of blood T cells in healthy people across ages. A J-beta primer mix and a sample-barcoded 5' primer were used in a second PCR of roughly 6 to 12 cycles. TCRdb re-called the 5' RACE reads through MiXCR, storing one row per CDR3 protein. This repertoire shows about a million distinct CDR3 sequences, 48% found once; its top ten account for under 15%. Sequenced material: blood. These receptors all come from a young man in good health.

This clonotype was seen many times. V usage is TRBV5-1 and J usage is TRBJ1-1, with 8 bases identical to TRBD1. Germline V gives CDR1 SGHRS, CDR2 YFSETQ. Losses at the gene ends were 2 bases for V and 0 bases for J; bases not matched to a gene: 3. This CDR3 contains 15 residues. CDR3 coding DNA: TGCGCCAGCAGCTTACCAGGGGGCTTGAACACTGAAGCTTTCTTT. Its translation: CASSLPGGLNTEAFF. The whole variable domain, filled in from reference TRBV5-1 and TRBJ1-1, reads KAGVTQTPRYLIKTRGQQVTLSCSPISGHRSVSWYQQTPGQGLQFLFEYFSETQRNKGNFPGRFSGRQFSNSRSEMNVSTLELGDSALYLCASSLPGGLNTEAFFGQGTRLTVV.

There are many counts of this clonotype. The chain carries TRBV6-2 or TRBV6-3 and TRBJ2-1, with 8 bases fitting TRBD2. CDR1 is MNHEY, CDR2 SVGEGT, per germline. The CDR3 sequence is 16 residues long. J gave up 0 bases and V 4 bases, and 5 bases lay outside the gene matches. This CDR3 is CASSFTSGHSYNEQFF. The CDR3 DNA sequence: TGTGCCAGCAGTTTCACTAGCGGCCACTCCTACAATGAGCAGTTCTTC.

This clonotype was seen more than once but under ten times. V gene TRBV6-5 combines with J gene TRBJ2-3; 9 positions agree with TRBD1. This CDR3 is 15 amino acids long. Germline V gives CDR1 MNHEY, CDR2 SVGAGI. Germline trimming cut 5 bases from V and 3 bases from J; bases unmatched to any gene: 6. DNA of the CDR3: TGTGCCAGCAGTAGACAGGGGGACGAAACAGATACGCAGTATTTT. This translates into CASSRQGDETDTQYF.

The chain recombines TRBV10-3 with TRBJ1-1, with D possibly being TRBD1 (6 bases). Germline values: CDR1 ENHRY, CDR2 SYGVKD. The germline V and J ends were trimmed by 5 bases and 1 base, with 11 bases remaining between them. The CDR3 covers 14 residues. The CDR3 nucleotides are TGTGCCATCAGTATCCGGGACAAGAACACTGAAGCTTTCTTT. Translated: CAISIRDKNTEAFF.

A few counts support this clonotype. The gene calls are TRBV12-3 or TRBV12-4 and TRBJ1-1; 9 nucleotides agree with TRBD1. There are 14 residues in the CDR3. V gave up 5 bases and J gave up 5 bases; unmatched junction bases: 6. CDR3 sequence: CASSMTGGRTEAFF. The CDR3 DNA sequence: TGTGCCAGCAGTATGACAGGGGGAAGGACTGAAGCTTTCTTT.

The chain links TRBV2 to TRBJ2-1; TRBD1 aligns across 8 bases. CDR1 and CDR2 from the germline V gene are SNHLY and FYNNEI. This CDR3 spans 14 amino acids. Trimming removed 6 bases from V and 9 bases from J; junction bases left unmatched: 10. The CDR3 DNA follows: TGTGCCAGCAGGGACAGGGTTTTTGATGGTGAGCAGTTCTTC. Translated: CASRDRVFDGEQFF. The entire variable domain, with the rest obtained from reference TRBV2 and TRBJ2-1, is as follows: EPEVTQTPSHQVTQMGQEVILRCVPISNHLYFYWYRQILGQKVEFLVSFYNNEISEKSEIFDDQFSVERPDGSNFTLKIRSTKLEDSAMYFCASRDRVFDGEQFFGPGTRLTVL.

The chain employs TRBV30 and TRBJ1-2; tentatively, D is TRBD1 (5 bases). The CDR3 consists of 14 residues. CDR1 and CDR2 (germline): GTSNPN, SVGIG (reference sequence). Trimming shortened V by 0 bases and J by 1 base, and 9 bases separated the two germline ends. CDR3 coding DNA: TGTGCCTGGAGTGTACCAGGGAGTAACTATGGCTACACCTTC. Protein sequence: CAWSVPGSNYGYTF.

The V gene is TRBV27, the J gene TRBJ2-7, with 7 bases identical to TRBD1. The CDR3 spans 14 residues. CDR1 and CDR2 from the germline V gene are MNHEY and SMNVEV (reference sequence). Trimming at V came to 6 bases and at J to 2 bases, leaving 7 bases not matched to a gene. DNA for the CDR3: TGTGCCAGCAGAAAACAGGGGACCACCTACGAGCAGTACTTC. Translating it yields CASRKQGTTYEQYF.

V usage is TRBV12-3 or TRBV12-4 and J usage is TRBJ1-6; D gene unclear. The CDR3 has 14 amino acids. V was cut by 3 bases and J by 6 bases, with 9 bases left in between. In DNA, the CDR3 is TGTGCCAGCAGTTTCTTGGGTTCTAATTCACCCCTCCACTTT. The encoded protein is CASSFLGSNSPLHF.

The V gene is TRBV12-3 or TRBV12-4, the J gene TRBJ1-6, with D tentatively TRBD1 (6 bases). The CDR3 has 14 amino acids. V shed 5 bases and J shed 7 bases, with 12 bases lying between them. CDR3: CASSLDSKNSPLHF. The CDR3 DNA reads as TGTGCCAGCAGTCTGGACAGTAAAAATTCACCCCTCCACTTT.

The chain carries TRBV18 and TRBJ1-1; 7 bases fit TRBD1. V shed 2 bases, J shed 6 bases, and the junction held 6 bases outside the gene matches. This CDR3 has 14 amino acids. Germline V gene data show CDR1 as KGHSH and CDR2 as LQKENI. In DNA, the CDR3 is TGTGCCAGCTCACCAAATGAGGGGGCCGCTGAAGCTTTCTTT. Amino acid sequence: CASSPNEGAAEAFF.

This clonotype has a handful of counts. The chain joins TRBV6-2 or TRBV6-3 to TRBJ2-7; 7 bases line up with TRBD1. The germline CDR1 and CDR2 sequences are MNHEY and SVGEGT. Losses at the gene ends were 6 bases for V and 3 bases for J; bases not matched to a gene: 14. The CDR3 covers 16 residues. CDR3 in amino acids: CASRRPGQLTYYEQYF. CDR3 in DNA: TGTGCCAGCAGGCGCCCGGGACAGCTCACCTACTACGAGCAGTACTTC.

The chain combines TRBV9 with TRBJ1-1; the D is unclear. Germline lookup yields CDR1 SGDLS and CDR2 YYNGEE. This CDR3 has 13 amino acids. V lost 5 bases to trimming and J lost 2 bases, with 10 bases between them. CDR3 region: CASSPLPNTEAFF. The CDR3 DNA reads TGTGCCAGCAGTCCCCTGCCCAACACTGAAGCTTTCTTT.

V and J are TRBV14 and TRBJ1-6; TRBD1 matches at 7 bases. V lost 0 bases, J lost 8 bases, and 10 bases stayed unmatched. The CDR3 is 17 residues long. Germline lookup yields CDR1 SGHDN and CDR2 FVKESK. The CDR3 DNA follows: TGTGCCAGCAGCCAAGAACTGGCCAGGGGGTCTTATTCACCCCTCCACTTT. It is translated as CASSQELARGSYSPLHF.

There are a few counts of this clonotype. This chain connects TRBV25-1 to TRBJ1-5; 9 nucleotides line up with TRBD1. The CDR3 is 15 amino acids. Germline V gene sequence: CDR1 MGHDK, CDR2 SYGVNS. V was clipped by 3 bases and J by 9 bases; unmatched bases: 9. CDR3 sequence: CASSESGTGLRPQHF. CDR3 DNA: TGTGCCAGCAGTGAGTCCGGGACAGGGCTTCGGCCCCAGCATTTT.

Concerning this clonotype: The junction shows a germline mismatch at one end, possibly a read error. The CDR3: CASSFLVNEQYF. CDR3 DNA sequence: TGTGCTAGCAGCTTCCTGGTGAATGAGCAGTACTTC. V is TRBV7-2 and J is TRBJ2-5; the D is unclear. The germline CDR1 and CDR2 sequences are SGHTA and FQGNSA. The CDR3 loop spans 12 amino acids.

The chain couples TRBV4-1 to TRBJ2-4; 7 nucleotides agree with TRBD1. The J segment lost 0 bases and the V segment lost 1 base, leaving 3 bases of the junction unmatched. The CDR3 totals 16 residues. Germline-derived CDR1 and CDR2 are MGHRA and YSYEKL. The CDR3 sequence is CASSQVNRGAKNIQYF. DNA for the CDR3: TGCGCCAGCAGCCAAGTCAACAGGGGAGCCAAAAACATTCAGTACTTC.

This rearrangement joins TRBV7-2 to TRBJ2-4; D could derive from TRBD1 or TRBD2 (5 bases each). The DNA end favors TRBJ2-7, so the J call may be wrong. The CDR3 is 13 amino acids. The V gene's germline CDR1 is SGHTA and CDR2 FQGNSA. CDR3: CASSTGPYYEQYF. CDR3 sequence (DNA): TGTGCCAGCAGCACGGGACCGTACTACGAGCAGTACTTC.

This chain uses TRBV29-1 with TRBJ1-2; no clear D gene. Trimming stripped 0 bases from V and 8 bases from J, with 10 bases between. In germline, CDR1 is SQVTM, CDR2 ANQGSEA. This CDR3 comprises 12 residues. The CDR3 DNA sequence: TGCAGCGTTGAAGACGGAGGGTTCGGCTACACCTTC. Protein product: CSVEDGGFGYTF.

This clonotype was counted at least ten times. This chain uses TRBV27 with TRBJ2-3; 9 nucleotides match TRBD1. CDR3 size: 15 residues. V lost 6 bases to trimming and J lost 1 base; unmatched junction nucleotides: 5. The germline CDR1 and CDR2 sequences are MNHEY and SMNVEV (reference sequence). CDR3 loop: CASSSRDRGTDTQYF. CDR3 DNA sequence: TGTGCCAGCAGCTCCCGGGACAGGGGCACAGATACGCAGTATTTT.

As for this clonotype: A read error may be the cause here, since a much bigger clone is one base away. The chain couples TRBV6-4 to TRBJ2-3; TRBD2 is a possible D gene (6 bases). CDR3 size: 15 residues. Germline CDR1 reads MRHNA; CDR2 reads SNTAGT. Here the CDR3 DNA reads TGTGCCCGCAGTGACGGCGGCGGGGACACAGATACGCAGTATTTT. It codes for CARSDGGGDTDTQYF.

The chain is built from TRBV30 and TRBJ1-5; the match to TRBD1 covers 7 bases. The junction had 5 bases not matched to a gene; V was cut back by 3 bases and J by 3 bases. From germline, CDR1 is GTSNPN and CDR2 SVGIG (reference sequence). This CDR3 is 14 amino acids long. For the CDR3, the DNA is TGTGCCTGGAGGGAGGGACAGTTCAATCAGCCCCAGCATTTT. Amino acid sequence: CAWREGQFNQPQHF. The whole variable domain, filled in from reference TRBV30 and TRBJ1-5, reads SQTIHQWPATLVQPVGSPLSLECTVEGTSNPNLYWYRQAAGRGLQLLFYSVGIGQISSEVPQNLSASRPQDRQFILSSKKLLLSDSGFYLCAWREGQFNQPQHFGDGTRLSIL.

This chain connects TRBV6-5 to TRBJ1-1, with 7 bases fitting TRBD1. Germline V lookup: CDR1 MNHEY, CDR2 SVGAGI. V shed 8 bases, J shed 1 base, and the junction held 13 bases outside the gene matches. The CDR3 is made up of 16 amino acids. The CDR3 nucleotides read TGTGCCAGCTCGGGGGGCAGGGGGGTCGGGAACACTGAAGCTTTCTTT. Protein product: CASSGGRGVGNTEAFF.

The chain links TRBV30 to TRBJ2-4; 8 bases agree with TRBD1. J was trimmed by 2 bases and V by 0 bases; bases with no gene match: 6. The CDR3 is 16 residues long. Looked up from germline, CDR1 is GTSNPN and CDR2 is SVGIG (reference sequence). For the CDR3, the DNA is TGTGCCTGGAGTGTACAACAGGGGGGACCCAAAAACATTCAGTACTTC. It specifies CAWSVQQGGPKNIQYF.

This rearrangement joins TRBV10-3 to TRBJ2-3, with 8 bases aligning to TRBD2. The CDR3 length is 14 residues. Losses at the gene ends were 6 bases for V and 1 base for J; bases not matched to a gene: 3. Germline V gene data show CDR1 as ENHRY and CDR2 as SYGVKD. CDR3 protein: CAIRPTSGTDTQYF. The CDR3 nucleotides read TGTGCCATCAGACCGACTAGCGGCACAGATACGCAGTATTTT.

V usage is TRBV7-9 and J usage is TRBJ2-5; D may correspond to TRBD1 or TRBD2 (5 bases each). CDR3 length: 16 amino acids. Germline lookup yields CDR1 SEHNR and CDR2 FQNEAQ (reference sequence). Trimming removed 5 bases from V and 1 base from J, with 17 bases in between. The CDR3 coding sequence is TGTGCCAGCAGCCTTGTTCCGGGACGGTTCCAAGAGACCCAGTACTTC. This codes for CASSLVPGRFQETQYF.

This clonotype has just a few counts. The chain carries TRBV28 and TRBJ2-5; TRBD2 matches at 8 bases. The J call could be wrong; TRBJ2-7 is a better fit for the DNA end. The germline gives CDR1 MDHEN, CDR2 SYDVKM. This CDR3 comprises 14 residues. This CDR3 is CASTLASGFYEQYF. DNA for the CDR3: TGTGCCAGCACCCTCGCTAGCGGGTTCTACGAGCAGTACTTC.

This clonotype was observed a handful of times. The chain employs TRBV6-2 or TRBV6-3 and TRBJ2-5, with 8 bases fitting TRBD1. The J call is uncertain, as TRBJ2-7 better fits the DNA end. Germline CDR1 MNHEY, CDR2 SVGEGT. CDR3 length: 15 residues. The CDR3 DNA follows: TGTGCCAGCACCGCCGGTCGACAGGGGTACCACGAGCAGTACTTC. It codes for CASTAGRQGYHEQYF.

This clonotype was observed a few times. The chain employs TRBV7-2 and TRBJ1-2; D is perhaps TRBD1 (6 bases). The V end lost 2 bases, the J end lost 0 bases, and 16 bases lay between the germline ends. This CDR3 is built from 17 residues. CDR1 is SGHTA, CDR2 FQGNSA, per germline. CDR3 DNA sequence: TGTGCCAGCAGCTTAACTTCAGGACAGCAATCTAACTATGGCTACACCTTC. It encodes CASSLTSGQQSNYGYTF.

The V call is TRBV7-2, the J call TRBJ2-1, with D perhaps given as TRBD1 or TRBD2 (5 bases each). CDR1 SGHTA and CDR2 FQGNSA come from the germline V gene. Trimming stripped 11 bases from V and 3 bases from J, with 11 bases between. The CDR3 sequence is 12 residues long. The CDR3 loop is CASGAYYNEQFF. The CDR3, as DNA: TGTGCCTCCGGGGCTTACTACAATGAGCAGTTCTTC.

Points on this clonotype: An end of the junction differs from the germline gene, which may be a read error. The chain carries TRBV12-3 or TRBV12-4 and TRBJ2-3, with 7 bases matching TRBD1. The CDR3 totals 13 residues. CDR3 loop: CASSREGADAQYF. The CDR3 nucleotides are TGTGCCAGCAGTAGAGAGGGGGCAGATGCGCAGTATTTT.